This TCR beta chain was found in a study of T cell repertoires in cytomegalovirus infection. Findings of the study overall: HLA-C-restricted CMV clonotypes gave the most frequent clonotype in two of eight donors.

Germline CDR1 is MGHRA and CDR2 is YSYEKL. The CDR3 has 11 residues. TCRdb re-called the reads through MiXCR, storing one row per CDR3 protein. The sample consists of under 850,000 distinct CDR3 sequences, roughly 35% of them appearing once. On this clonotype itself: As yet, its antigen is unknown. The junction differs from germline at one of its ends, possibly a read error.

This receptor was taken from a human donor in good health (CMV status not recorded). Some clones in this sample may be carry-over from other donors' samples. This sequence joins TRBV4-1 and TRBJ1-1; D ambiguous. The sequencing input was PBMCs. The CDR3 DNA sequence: TGCTCCAGCAGCCAAGGGAGTGAAGCTTTCTTT. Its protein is CSSSQGSEAFF.